This entry concerns a single T cell receptor beta chain. This clonotype was recorded many times. The specificity of this receptor is unknown. The sample holds no much larger clone one base away, and base qualities are not on file. Libraries of naive CD8 T cells were generated from about 20,000 to 1,000,000 sorted cells, with 10%, 30% or 50% of the purified RNA used. On a BD FACSAria II, naive CD8 T cells were FACS-sorted as CD8+CD4-CCR7+CD45RA+ and collected into RLT Plus buffer. Detection sensitivity was tested by spiking Jurkat RNA equal to ten or so TCR copies' worth into samples containing roughly 17,000-1,100,000 naive CD8 T cells. Enrichment of CD8 T cells was done with RosetteSep CD8+ T Cell Enrichment Cocktail plus Ficoll-Paque, and ACK red cell lysis came afterward. The record originates from a study of molecular identifiers for immune sequencing clone quantification (dated by TCRdb to the late 2010s). Describing the broader study: For a replicate experiment, RNA from approximately 20,000 or 100,000 naive CD8 T cells was divided into five aliquots, of which four were sequenced. This methods study benchmarked molecular-identifier clustering-based TCR repertoire sequencing (MIDCIRS) and TCR RNA copy counting, using CD8 T cells to do so.

CDR3 length: 14 amino acids, cysteine to phenylalanine. Just the 42-base CDR3 DNA is kept, in frame starting at base 1. According to the germline V gene, CDR1 reads SGHDT and CDR2 reads YYEEEE. V is cut by 2 bases and J by 4 bases, and the space between the germline ends is 12 bases. Here is what the overall study found, with its caveats: In CMV-specific effector cells, clones with more than 20 RNA copies accounted for over 97% of molecules, whereas in naive cells such clones accounted for under 1%. The naive libraries included spiked-in Jurkat TCR RNA (fewer than eleven copies' worth), and this Jurkat TCR RNA is not part of the donor repertoire. Without barcode sub-clustering, chimeric consensus sequences inflated TCR diversity; chimeras reached as high as 47%. Spiked-in Jurkat TCR RNA equivalent to a single cell was reported to be detectable even among one million naive CD8 T cells. Modeling gave approximately 3 recovered TCR RNA copies per cell versus about 10 by digital PCR, implying around 30% capture efficiency. Highly expanded clone sizes could be underestimated because identical TCR molecules may share a barcode.

Library preparation used PCR. The sequencing machine was a NextSeq 500. Bulk TCR libraries were generated as previously described, with the TCR primers listed in Table S5 used. Total RNA was purified with the Qiagen AllPrep DNA/RNA kit. Before analysis, reads from multiple sequencing runs of one library were combined. Per the authors' processing: Only reads with exact TCR constant sequence were kept, trimmed to 150 nt, and grouped by their 12-nt molecular barcodes. Within each barcode group, reads were sub-clustered at a 15% Levenshtein threshold, and quality-weighted consensus sequences were built per RNA molecule. Non-functional sequences were filtered out, along with any lower-count sequence sitting one edit away from another sequence. Based on fitting two negative binomial distributions, any barcode sub-cluster with under 20% of the maximum read count was discarded. In-frame beta chains were kept once TCRdb had trimmed the public reads at Q25 with fastp and called clones with MiXCR. Each CDR3 protein appears once, grouped with its most common genes and DNA. Here the V and J calls rest on TCRdb's processing, not on the authors' analysis. The sample records 80,000 to 100,000 distinct CDR3 sequences, roughly 26% of which are singletons. Together, the top ten hold more than 0.8% of the sample.

This receptor was taken from a human donor in good health. Some libraries in this study had Jurkat cell RNA spiked in. Sample: naive CD8+ T cells from blood, with Jurkat cell RNA spiked in. Explained via the paper, the cell subset or site label denotes: FACS-sorted CD8+CD4-CCR7+CD45RA+ naive T cells. Here the chain combines TRBV5-6 and TRBJ1-1; TRBD1 is possibly the D segment (5 matching bases). The CDR3 reads as follows: CASSLLGTSTEAFF. The DNA is TGTGCCAGCAGCTTATTGGGGACGAGCACTGAAGCTTTCTTT.